This T cell receptor beta chain was sequenced for a study of T cell repertoires in cytomegalovirus infection. As for the study in general: The public TCR beta signatures pointed to both CMV infection and matching HLA type. General study points: Adding up the frequency of public TCR beta families identified people who carried CMV plus the relevant HLA. Ex vivo, HLA-C-restricted CMV-specific TCR beta clonotypes prevailed over the rest of the response.

Each CDR3 protein is one row after TCRdb ran MiXCR on the reads. In the table there are hundreds of thousands of distinct CDR3 sequences, about 40% of which are singletons. A word on this clonotype: Antigen unknown.

The CDR3 covers 15 residues. Germline CDR1 reads LNHNV; CDR2 reads YYDKDF (reference sequence). Trimming stripped 4 bases from V and 7 bases from J, with 14 bases between. The chain recombines TRBV15 with TRBJ1-6; D remains unclear. Material for sequencing was PBMCs. This clonotype originated in a human donor in good health (CMV status not recorded). Some clones in this sample may be carry-over from other donors' samples. CDR3 nucleotide sequence: TGTGCCACCAGCAACTGGTCGCGGGTGAATTCACCCCTCCACTTT. This gives the protein CATSNWSRVNSPLHF.